This T cell receptor beta chain was sequenced for a study of early stage breast cancer tumors. The data were produced by immunoSEQ multiplex PCR, yet TCRdb's version contains in-frame clones alone and is incomplete. The data contain 50,000 to 75,000 clones, around three quarters of them singletons. Trimming took off 2 bases at V and 4 bases at J, with 5 bases between the two ends. The CDR3 sequence is 12 residues long. Germline lookup yields CDR1 MNHNS and CDR2 SASEGT. The chain is built from TRBV6-1 and TRBJ1-2; D is uncertain. This TCR was sampled from a person under 45 with breast cancer. Material for sequencing was blood. The CDR3 here is CASSERIYGYTF. CDR3 in DNA: TGTGCCAGCAGTGAAAGGATCTATGGCTACACCTTC.